What follows is one TCR beta chain and its context. What it recognizes is unknown. TCRdb's copy holds only in-frame clones and misses some; the assay was immunoSEQ multiplex PCR. The repertoire holds roughly 20,000 clones, with about nine tenths as singletons. These data belong to a study of T cells in pancreatic ductal adenocarcinoma. Surgery without prior neoadjuvant therapy was the treatment of the selected pancreatic ductal adenocarcinoma patients. The study, taken as a whole, reports: Enrichment of CD45RO+ effector over naive T cells in tumors may bias clonality. Results skew toward the minority of patients with early-stage disease. Tumor samples had fewer productive templates and around 7.2-fold fewer unique clonotypes than blood.

The sequence derives from a human donor with pancreatic ductal adenocarcinoma. Sequencing was carried out using PBMCs.

CDR3 loop: CASTRAQGTTGELFF. The CDR3 region has the DNA TGTGCCAGCACCCGGGCGCAGGGTACCACCGGGGAGCTGTTTTTT. The V call is TRBV6-1, the J call TRBJ2-2; the D gene is possibly TRBD1 (5 bases). CDR1 and CDR2 (germline): MNHNS, SASEGT. The CDR3 is made up of 15 amino acids. Trimming took off 7 bases at V and 4 bases at J, with 16 bases between the two ends.